The T cell receptor beta chain under discussion was sequenced for a study of blood T cell repertoires in COVID-19. Across the whole study: COVID-19 samples collected from the United States, Italy and Spain covered acute and convalescent phases.

Original analysis: Using reference gene primer amplification, nucleated cell counts were estimated. Generated by immunoSEQ multiplex PCR, the TCRdb table keeps only in-frame clones and is missing some. V and J calls and clone size are as listed in that table; D and trimming were resolved from the DNA. The repertoire consists of 200,000 to 300,000 clones, with about four fifths occurring once and the leading ten covering 1.9%. This CDR3 has 16 amino acids. With 4 bases removed from V and 5 bases from J, the gap between germline ends came to 20 bases. The germline V gene has CDR1 MGHRA and CDR2 YSYEKL.

The J gene is TRBJ2-5, the V gene TRBV4-1; possible D gene TRBD1, 5 bases. Material: peripheral blood. The TCR was taken from a man aged 25-40 years who had recovered from COVID-19. CDR3 protein: CASSPTWGSAHETQYF. The CDR3 DNA sequence: TGCGCCAGCAGCCCAACCTGGGGCAGCGCCCATGAGACCCAGTACTTC.